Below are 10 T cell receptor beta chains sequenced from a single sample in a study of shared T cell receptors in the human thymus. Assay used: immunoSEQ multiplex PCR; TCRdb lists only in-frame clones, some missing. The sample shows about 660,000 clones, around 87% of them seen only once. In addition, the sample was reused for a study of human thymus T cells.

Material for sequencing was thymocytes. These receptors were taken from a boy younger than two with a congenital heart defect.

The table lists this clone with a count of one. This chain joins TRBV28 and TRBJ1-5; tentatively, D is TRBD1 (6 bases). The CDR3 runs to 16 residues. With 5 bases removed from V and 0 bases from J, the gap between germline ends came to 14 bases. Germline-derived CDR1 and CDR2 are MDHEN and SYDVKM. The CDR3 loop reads CASSEGRGDSNQPQHF. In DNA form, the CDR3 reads TGTGCCAGCAGTGAGGGCAGGGGCGATAGCAATCAGCCCCAGCATTTT. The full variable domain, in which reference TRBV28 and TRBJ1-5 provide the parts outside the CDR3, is DVKVTQSSRYLVKRTGEKVFLECVQDMDHENMFWYRQDPGLGLRLIYFSYDVKMKEKGDIPEGYSVSREKKERFSLILESASTNQTSMYLCASSEGRGDSNQPQHFGDGTRLSIL.

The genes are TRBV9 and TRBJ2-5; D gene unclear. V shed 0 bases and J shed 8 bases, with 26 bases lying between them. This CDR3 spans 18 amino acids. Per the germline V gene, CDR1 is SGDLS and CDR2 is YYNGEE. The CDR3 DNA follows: TGTGCCAGCAGCGTAGACACACCCACGAAGACTCAAGGAGAAACCCAGTACTTC. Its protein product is CASSVDTPTKTQGETQYF.

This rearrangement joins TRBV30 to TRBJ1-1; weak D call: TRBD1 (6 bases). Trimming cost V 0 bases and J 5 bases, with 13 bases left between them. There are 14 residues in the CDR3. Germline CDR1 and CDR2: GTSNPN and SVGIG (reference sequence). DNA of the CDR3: TGTGCCTGGAGTGTTGCGCAGGGGCGGACTGAAGCTTTCTTT. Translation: CAWSVAQGRTEAFF.

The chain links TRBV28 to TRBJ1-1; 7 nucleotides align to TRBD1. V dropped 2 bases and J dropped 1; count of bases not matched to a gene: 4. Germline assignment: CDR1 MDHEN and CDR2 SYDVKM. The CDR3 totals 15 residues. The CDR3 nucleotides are TGTGCCAGCAGTTTAAGGGACAGAGGGAACACTGAAGCTTTCTTT. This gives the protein CASSLRDRGNTEAFF.

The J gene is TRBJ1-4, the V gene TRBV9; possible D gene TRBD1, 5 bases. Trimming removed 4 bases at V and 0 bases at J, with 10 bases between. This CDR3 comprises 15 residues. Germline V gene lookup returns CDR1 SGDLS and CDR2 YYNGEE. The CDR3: CASSPRGATNEKLFF. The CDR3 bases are TGTGCCAGCAGCCCCCGGGGGGCAACTAATGAAAAACTGTTTTTT.

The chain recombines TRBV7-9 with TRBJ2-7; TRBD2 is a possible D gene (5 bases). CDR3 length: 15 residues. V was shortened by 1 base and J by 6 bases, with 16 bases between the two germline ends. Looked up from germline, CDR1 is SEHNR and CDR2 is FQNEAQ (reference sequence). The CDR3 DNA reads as TGTGCCAGCAGCTTAGGTCGGGGAAGTCTGGGCGAGCAGTACTTC. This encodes CASSLGRGSLGEQYF.

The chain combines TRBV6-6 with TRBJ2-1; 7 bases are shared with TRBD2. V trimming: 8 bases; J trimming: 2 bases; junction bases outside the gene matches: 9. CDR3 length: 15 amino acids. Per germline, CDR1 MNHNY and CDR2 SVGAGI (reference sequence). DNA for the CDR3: TGTGCCAGCCGAAGAACTAGCGCCCCCTACAATGAGCAGTTCTTC. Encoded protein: CASRRTSAPYNEQFF.

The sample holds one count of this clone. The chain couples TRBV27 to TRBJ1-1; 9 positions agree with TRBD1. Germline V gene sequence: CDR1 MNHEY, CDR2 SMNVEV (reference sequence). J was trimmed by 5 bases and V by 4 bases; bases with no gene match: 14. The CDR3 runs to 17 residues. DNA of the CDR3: TGTGCCAGCAGTTCCCCCGCGGGACAGGGAGGGAAGACTGAAGCTTTCTTT. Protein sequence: CASSSPAGQGGKTEAFF.

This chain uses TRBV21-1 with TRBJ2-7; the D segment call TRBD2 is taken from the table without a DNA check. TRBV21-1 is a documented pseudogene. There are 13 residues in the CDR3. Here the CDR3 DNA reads TGTGCCAGCAGGGAAGCGGTTTCCTACGAGCAGTACTTC. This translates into CASREAVSYEQYF.

The CDR3: CASFAPRGSGNTIYF. For the CDR3, the DNA is TGTGCCAGTTTCGCCCCTCGGGGCTCTGGAAACACCATATATTTT. The chain links TRBV19 to TRBJ1-3; D unclear. V was cut by 8 bases and J by 0 bases, with 14 bases left in between. In germline, CDR1 is LNHDA, CDR2 SQIVND (reference sequence). This CDR3 is built from 15 residues. Together with reference TRBV19 and TRBJ1-3, the CDR3 gives the full variable domain: DGGITQSPKYLFRKEGQNVTLSCEQNLNHDAMYWYRQDPGQGLRLIYYSQIVNDFQKGDIAEGYSVSREKKESFPLTVTSAQKNPTAFYLCASFAPRGSGNTIYFGEGSWLTVV.